These 24 T cell receptor beta chains came from one sample sequenced in a study of early T cells in non-severe SARS-CoV-2 infection. MiXCR, applied by TCRdb to the 5' RACE reads, yields one record per CDR3 protein. The table has around 92,000 distinct CDR3 sequences, 9.5% to 12% seen once. What was sequenced was whole blood. The receptors originated from an adult who was a healthcare worker with PCR-confirmed SARS-CoV-2 infection or an uninfected control (not recorded which).

This clonotype was observed many times. The CDR3 DNA reads as TGTGCCAGCAGCTTAGAAGGGGGAAGAACTGAAGCTTTCTTT. It translates to CASSLEGGRTEAFF. The chain recombines TRBV7-9 with TRBJ1-1; possible D gene TRBD1, 6 bases. The germline V gene encodes CDR1 SEHNR and CDR2 FQNEAQ (reference sequence). Trimming took 1 base from V and 5 from J, leaving 11 bases between them. The CDR3 extends over 14 amino acids.

This clonotype was seen many times. This rearrangement joins TRBV28 to TRBJ1-5, with D unresolved. Per the germline V gene, CDR1 is MDHEN and CDR2 is SYDVKM. The CDR3 runs to 11 residues. V lost 8 bases to trimming and J lost 0 bases, with 2 bases between them. For the CDR3, the DNA is TGTGCCAGCCATAGCAATCAGCCCCAGCATTTT. The encoded protein is CASHSNQPQHF. Full variable domain (missing parts from reference TRBV28 and TRBJ1-5): DVKVTQSSRYLVKRTGEKVFLECVQDMDHENMFWYRQDPGLGLRLIYFSYDVKMKEKGDIPEGYSVSREKKERFSLILESASTNQTSMYLCASHSNQPQHFGDGTRLSIL.

This clonotype was seen a few times. The rearrangement uses TRBV18 and TRBJ1-2; D remains ambiguous. V was shortened by 2 bases and J by 0 bases, with 10 bases between the two germline ends. This CDR3 contains 15 residues. Looked up from germline, CDR1 is KGHSH and CDR2 is LQKENI. The CDR3 is CASSPSANPNYGYTF. CDR3 sequence (DNA): TGTGCCAGCTCACCAAGTGCCAATCCTAACTATGGCTACACCTTC.

The sample holds many counts of this clonotype. V gene TRBV5-1 combines with J gene TRBJ1-1, with a weak D call TRBD1 (6 bases). The V gene lost 2 bases and the J gene lost 3 bases, with 11 bases spanning the gap. Germline V CDR1 and CDR2: SGHRS, YFSETQ. CDR3 size: 14 residues. CDR3 nucleotide sequence: TGCGCCAGCAGCTTCAACAGGGCGGACACTGAAGCTTTCTTT. This codes for CASSFNRADTEAFF. The full variable domain, with the rest looked up from reference TRBV5-1 and TRBJ1-1, is KAGVTQTPRYLIKTRGQQVTLSCSPISGHRSVSWYQQTPGQGLQFLFEYFSETQRNKGNFPGRFSGRQFSNSRSEMNVSTLELGDSALYLCASSFNRADTEAFFGQGTRLTVV.

This clonotype occurred a few times. This rearrangement joins TRBV12-3 or TRBV12-4 to TRBJ1-5, with unresolved D. CDR3 length: 12 amino acids. The V and J ends lost 5 bases and 7 bases respectively, with 9 bases between them. As DNA, the CDR3 is TGTGCCAGCAGTCACAAGGGACAGCCCCAGCATTTT. Translating it yields CASSHKGQPQHF.

The chain couples TRBV6-5 to TRBJ1-1; 7 bases map to TRBD1. The V segment lost 0 bases and the J segment 8 bases; nucleotides outside the gene matches: 3. Germline CDR1 is MNHEY and CDR2 is SVGAGI. The length of the CDR3 is 13 residues. The CDR3 nucleotides read TGTGCCAGCAGTTACTCCGGACAGGCCGAAGCTTTCTTT. This codes for CASSYSGQAEAFF.

This clonotype was observed a handful of times. The CDR3 protein is CASSFGGGPDTQYF. CDR3 coding DNA: TGTGCCAGCAGCTTTGGCGGGGGGCCAGATACGCAGTATTTT. V usage is TRBV7-3 and J usage is TRBJ2-3, with 8 bases lining up with TRBD2. V gave up 3 bases and J gave up 4 bases; unmatched junction bases: 3. The CDR3 runs to 14 residues. The germline gives CDR1 SGHTA, CDR2 FQGTGA.

The chain couples TRBV25-1 to TRBJ1-6, with D maybe TRBD1 (5 bases). The CDR3 is 15 residues long. Germline V gene sequence: CDR1 MGHDK, CDR2 SYGVNS. Trimming shortened V by 3 bases and J by 7 bases, and 13 bases separated the two germline ends. The DNA of the CDR3 is TGTGCCAGCAGTGACTCCCGGGGGTTAAATTCACCCCTCCACTTT. Its protein is CASSDSRGLNSPLHF.

In this sample, this clonotype turned up many times. V gene TRBV15 combines with J gene TRBJ1-3; tentatively, D is TRBD1 (5 bases). The CDR3 length is 17 residues. Between the trimmed V and J ends, which lost 0 bases and 2 bases, there was a span of 14 bases. Per germline, CDR1 LNHNV and CDR2 YYDKDF (reference sequence). DNA for the CDR3: TGTGCCACCAGCAGAGATTCAGGAGGGACGCCTGGAAACACCATATATTTT. This gives the protein CATSRDSGGTPGNTIYF.

The CDR3 protein is CASSLGGTSGRSYEQYF. CDR3 nucleotide sequence: TGTGCCAGCAGTTTAGGCGGGACTAGCGGTAGGTCCTACGAGCAGTACTTC. This sequence joins TRBV27 and TRBJ2-7; 11 bases line up with TRBD2. The CDR3 length is 17 residues. V dropped 2 bases and J dropped 1; count of bases not matched to a gene: 7. The germline V gene has CDR1 MNHEY and CDR2 SMNVEV (reference sequence).

This clonotype has only a few counts. This rearrangement joins TRBV20-1 to TRBJ2-4, with D unclear. The ends were cut back, 6 bases at V and 0 bases at J, with 12 bases in the middle. The CDR3 is made up of 14 amino acids. Germline CDR1 and CDR2: DFQATT and SNEGSKA (reference sequence). CDR3 residues: CSAVESPAKNIQYF. CDR3 in DNA: TGCAGTGCCGTGGAGAGCCCAGCCAAAAACATTCAGTACTTC.

This clonotype was seen many times. J is TRBJ2-7 and V is TRBV12-3 or TRBV12-4, with 10 bases matching TRBD2. CDR3 length equals 14 residues. The V and J ends lost 3 bases and 7 bases, in that order; junction bases with no gene match: 6. CDR3 sequence: CASSFIAGGREQYF. The CDR3 nucleotides are TGTGCCAGCAGTTTTATAGCGGGGGGCAGGGAGCAGTACTTC.

CDR3 region: CASSVGSEQFF. CDR3 DNA: TGTGCCAGCAGCGTAGGATCTGAGCAGTTCTTC. This rearrangement joins TRBV9 to TRBJ2-1; no definite D call. Looked up from germline, CDR1 is SGDLS and CDR2 is YYNGEE. This CDR3 region has 11 residues. V dropped 0 bases and J dropped 9 bases, with 4 bases sitting between them.

The V gene is TRBV4-1, the J gene TRBJ2-3; TRBD1 agrees at 12 bases. The CDR3 extends over 16 amino acids. The junction had 6 bases not matched to a gene; V was cut back by 0 bases and J by 8 bases. The germline CDR1 and CDR2 sequences are MGHRA and YSYEKL. CDR3 residues: CASSQDPGQGASTQYF. In nucleotides, the CDR3 is TGCGCCAGCAGCCAAGATCCGGGACAGGGGGCGAGTACGCAGTATTTT.

In its sample, this clonotype was seen a few times. For the CDR3, the DNA is TGTGCCAGCAGCTCCCGGGGACTACTGTACGAGCAGTACTTC. Translated, it gives CASSSRGLLYEQYF. This chain uses TRBV11-2 with TRBJ2-7; 7 bases fit TRBD2. The trim removed 4 bases at V and 4 bases at J, leaving 7 bases unmatched. The CDR3 runs to 14 residues. CDR1 and CDR2 from the germline V gene are SGHAT and FQNNGV.

The gene calls are TRBV28 and TRBJ2-7; 15 bases line up with TRBD2. Unmatched junction bases numbered 5, after V lost 2 bases and J lost 3 bases. The germline gives CDR1 MDHEN, CDR2 SYDVKM. The CDR3 sequence is 17 residues long. For the CDR3, the DNA is TGTGCCAGCAGTTTAGGAGGGACTAGCGGGAGGAACTACGAGCAGTACTTC. It specifies CASSLGGTSGRNYEQYF.

This clonotype was recorded a few times. The CDR3 reads CSVLRGFSTDTQYF. CDR3 DNA sequence: TGCAGCGTGCTGAGGGGTTTCAGCACAGATACGCAGTATTTT. The chain joins TRBV29-1 to TRBJ2-3; D is possibly TRBD1 or TRBD2 (5 bases each). The CDR3 is 14 residues long. Germline V gene sequence: CDR1 SQVTM, CDR2 ANQGSEA. Trimming removed 6 bases from V and 0 bases from J, with 13 bases in between.

This clonotype was recorded many times. The J gene is TRBJ2-3, the V gene TRBV3-1, with D unclear. Germline lookup yields CDR1 LGHDT and CDR2 YNNKEL (reference sequence). V lost 0 bases and J 4 bases, leaving 5 bases between the germline ends. The CDR3 contains 13 residues. CDR3 sequence: CASSQDTADTQYF. The CDR3 DNA reads as TGTGCCAGCAGCCAAGATACGGCAGATACGCAGTATTTT.

In this sample, this clonotype turned up many times. This chain joins TRBV12-5 and TRBJ2-2; D remains unclear. The CDR3 is 12 amino acids. The germline CDR1 and CDR2 sequences are LGHNT and FRNRAP. V lost 1 base and J lost 7, with 4 bases in between. The CDR3 DNA follows: TGTGCTAGTGGTTTGGCGGACGGGGAGCTGTTTTTT. It codes for CASGLADGELFF. Complete variable domain (other parts from reference TRBV12-5 and TRBJ2-2): DARVTQTPRHKVTEMGQEVTMRCQPILGHNTVFWYRQTMMQGLELLAYFRNRAPLDDSGMPKDRFSAEMPDATLATLKIQPSEPRDSAVYFCASGLADGELFFGEGSRLTVL.

This clonotype has ten or more counts. DNA for the CDR3: TGTGCCAGCAGCCTAATACAGGGTGTTGATGGCTACACCTTC. Translation gives CASSLIQGVDGYTF. The gene calls are TRBV6-1 and TRBJ1-2; the D gene is possibly TRBD1 (6 bases). This CDR3 contains 14 residues. Germline CDR1 is MNHNS and CDR2 is SASEGT. With 6 bases removed from V and 6 bases from J, the gap between germline ends came to 17 bases.

This clonotype was counted many times. V gene TRBV2 combines with J gene TRBJ2-7; D gene ambiguous. Germline V gene sequence: CDR1 SNHLY, CDR2 FYNNEI. CDR3 size: 11 residues. Trimming cost V 7 bases and J 3 bases, with 7 bases left between them. The CDR3 region is CASKLGYEQYF. Written as DNA, the CDR3 is TGTGCCAGCAAATTGGGCTACGAGCAGTACTTC.

In its sample, this clonotype was seen a few times. This chain joins TRBV7-2 and TRBJ1-6; 9 bases fit TRBD1. The germline V gene encodes CDR1 SGHTA and CDR2 FQGNSA. Unmatched junction bases numbered 4, after V lost 2 bases and J lost 8 bases. The CDR3 spans 15 residues. This CDR3 reads CASSLLGQGHSPLHF. CDR3 in DNA: TGTGCCAGCAGCTTATTGGGACAGGGACATTCACCCCTCCACTTT.

In the case of this clonotype: The junction shows a germline mismatch at one end, possibly a read error. The chain uses TRBV7-3 and TRBJ2-1; 8 nucleotides agree with TRBD1. This CDR3 comprises 14 residues. Germline CDR1 SGHTA, CDR2 FQGTGA. In nucleotides, the CDR3 is TGCGCCAGCAGCTTGACAGGGGCCTACAATGAGCAGTTCTTC. Residues: CASSLTGAYNEQFF.

J is TRBJ2-7 and V is TRBV7-9, with D perhaps matching TRBD2 (6 bases). Germline CDR1 SEHNR, CDR2 FQNEAQ (reference sequence). Trimming stripped 0 bases from V and 5 bases from J, with 14 bases between. The CDR3 runs 15 residues. The CDR3 coding sequence is TGTGCCAGCAGCTTAGCCGGAGGGAGGACCGACGAGCAGTACTTC. Its translation: CASSLAGGRTDEQYF.